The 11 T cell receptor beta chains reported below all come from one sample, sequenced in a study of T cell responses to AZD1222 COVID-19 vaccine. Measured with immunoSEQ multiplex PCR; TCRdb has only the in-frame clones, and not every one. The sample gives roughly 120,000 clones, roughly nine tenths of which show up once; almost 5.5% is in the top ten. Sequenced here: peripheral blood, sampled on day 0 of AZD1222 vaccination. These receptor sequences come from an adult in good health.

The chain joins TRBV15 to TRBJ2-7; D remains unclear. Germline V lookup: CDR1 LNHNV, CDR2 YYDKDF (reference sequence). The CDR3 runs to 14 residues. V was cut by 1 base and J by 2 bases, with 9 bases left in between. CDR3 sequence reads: CATSRASPPYEQYF. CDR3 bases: TGTGCCACCAGCAGAGCCTCACCCCCCTACGAGCAGTACTTC.

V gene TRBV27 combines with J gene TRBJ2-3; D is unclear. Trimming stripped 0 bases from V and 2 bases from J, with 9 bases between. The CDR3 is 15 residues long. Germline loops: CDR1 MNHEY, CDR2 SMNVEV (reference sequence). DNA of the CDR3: TGTGCCAGCAGTTTATCGGGCCAGCTCACAGATACGCAGTATTTT. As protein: CASSLSGQLTDTQYF.

The CDR3 coding sequence is TGCAGCATGACCCCGGGGATAACTGAAGCTTTCTTT. Amino acid sequence: CSMTPGITEAFF. The chain links TRBV29-1 to TRBJ1-1; D not resolved. Trimming pared 8 bases from V and 5 bases from J, leaving 15 bases between. This CDR3 spans 12 amino acids. Germline V gene sequence: CDR1 SQVTM, CDR2 ANQGSEA.

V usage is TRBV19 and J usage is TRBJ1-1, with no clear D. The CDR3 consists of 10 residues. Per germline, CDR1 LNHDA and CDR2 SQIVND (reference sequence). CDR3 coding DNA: TGTTCCTCAAAGAACACTGAAGCTTTCTTT. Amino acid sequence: CSSKNTEAFF. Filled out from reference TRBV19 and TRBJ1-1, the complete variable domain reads DGGITQSPKYLFRKEGQNVTLSCEQNLNHDAMYWYRQDPGQGLRLIYYSQIVNDFQKGDIAEGYSVSREKKESFPLTVTSAQKNPTAFYLCSSKNTEAFFGQGTRLTVV.

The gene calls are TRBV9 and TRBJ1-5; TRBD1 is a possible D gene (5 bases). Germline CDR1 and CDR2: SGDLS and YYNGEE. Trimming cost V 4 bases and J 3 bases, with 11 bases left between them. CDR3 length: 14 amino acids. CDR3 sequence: CASSPGLDNQPQHF. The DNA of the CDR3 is TGTGCCAGCAGCCCGGGACTTGACAATCAGCCCCAGCATTTT.

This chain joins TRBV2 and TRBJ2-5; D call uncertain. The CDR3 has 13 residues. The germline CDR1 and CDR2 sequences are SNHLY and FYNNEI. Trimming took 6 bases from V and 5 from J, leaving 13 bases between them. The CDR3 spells CASSRQLGETQYF. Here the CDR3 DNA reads TGTGCCAGCAGCAGGCAGCTGGGGGAGACCCAGTACTTC.

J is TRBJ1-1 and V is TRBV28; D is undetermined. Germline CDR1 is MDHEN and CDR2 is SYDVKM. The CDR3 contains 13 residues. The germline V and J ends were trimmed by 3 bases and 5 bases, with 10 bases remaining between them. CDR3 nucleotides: TGTGCCAGCAGTTTCTCCGGTGAAACTGAAGCTTTCTTT. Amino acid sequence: CASSFSGETEAFF.

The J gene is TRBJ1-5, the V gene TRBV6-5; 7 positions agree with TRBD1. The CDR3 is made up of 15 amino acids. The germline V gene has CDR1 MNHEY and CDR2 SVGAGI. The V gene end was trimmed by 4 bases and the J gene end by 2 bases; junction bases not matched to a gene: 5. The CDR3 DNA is TGTGCCAGCAGTTCGAGACAGGGTGGCAATCAGCCCCAGCATTTT. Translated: CASSSRQGGNQPQHF.

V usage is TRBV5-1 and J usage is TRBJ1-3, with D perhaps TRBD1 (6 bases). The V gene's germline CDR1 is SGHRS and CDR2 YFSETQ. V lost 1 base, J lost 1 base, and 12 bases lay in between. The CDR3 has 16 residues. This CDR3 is CASSLTGRSSGNTIYF. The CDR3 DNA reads TGCGCCAGCAGCTTGACAGGGAGATCTTCTGGAAACACCATATATTTT.

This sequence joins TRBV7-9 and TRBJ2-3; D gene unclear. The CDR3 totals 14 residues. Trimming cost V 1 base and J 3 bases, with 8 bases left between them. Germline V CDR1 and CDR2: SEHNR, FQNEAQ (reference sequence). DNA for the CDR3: TGTGCCAGCAGCTTAGGGACGGAAACAGATACGCAGTATTTT. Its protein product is CASSLGTETDTQYF.

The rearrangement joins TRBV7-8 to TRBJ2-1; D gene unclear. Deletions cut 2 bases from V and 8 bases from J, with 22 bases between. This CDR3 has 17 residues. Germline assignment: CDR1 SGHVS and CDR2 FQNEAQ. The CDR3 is CASSLNYAAASLYEQFF. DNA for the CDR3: TGTGCCAGCAGCTTAAATTACGCGGCAGCTAGTCTCTATGAGCAGTTCTTC.